The next 3 T cell receptor beta chains were all read from a single sample in a study of T cells in localized non-small cell lung cancer. Data came from immunoSEQ multiplex PCR; TCRdb stores just in-frame clones and leaves some out. This table holds tens of thousands of clones, roughly 75% found once. Sequenced here: PBMCs, sampled before any cancer treatment. Receptor source: a man aged 40 to 70 with stage II squamous cell lung carcinoma.

The J gene is TRBJ2-6, the V gene TRBV19, with 8 bases that match TRBD2. Germline CDR1 reads LNHDA; CDR2 reads SQIVND (reference sequence). The J segment lost 0 bases and the V segment lost 11 bases, leaving 6 bases of the junction unmatched. The CDR3 length is 15 residues. The DNA for the CDR3 is TGTGCCGGACGGGGGGGAGTCTCTGGGGCCAACGTCCTGACTTTC. This encodes CAGRGGVSGANVLTF.

The V gene is TRBV28, the J gene TRBJ2-2, with D possibly being TRBD1 (6 bases). The CDR3 sequence is 17 residues long. Germline CDR1 MDHEN, CDR2 SYDVKM. V was shortened by 5 bases and J by 0 bases, with 16 bases between the two germline ends. CDR3 nucleotide sequence: TGTGCCAGCAGTATACCCACAGGGATTGCGAACACCGGGGAGCTGTTTTTT. Its protein is CASSIPTGIANTGELFF.

As to this clone: The same CDR3 arises from other DNA sequences in this sample as well. This chain uses TRBV5-1 with TRBJ2-7; TRBD2 is a possible D gene (7 bases). The CDR3 runs to 13 residues. The V end was cut by 0 bases, the J end by 4 bases, with 8 bases between. The germline CDR1 and CDR2 sequences are SGHRS and YFSETQ. The CDR3 here is CASSLEGGYEQYF. In DNA, the CDR3 is TGCGCCAGCAGCTTGGAGGGGGGGTACGAGCAGTACTTC.